What follows are 31 T cell receptor beta chains derived from one specimen sequenced in a study of cytomegalovirus exposure and HLA in healthy donors. The repertoire was sequenced with immunoSEQ multiplex PCR; TCRdb's copy has only in-frame clones and lacks some. The sample lists 130,000 or so clones; approximately 90% were seen once. The sequenced material came from PBMCs. The source is a woman aged 18 to 35 in good health and CMV-seronegative.

The rearrangement uses TRBV6-4 and TRBJ2-7; D is uncertain. The CDR3 covers 15 residues. Germline V gene sequence: CDR1 MRHNA, CDR2 SNTAGT. The ends were cut back, 0 bases at V and 3 bases at J, with 12 bases in the middle. CDR3 DNA: TGTGCCAGCAGTGACTCCCGTAGTCCGTACTACGAGCAGTACTTC. It encodes CASSDSRSPYYEQYF.

The J gene is TRBJ1-5, the V gene TRBV19; possible D gene TRBD1, 6 bases. V gave up 6 bases and J gave up 7 bases, with 10 bases separating them. Germline loops: CDR1 LNHDA, CDR2 SQIVND (reference sequence). This CDR3 spans 12 amino acids. The CDR3 protein is CASRDSNQPQHF. As DNA, the CDR3 is TGTGCCAGTAGGGACAGTAACCAGCCCCAGCATTTT.

The CDR3 coding sequence is TGTGCCAGCAGTGCAACAGGAAACACCTATGGCTACACCTTC. Encoded protein: CASSATGNTYGYTF. This chain links TRBV2 with TRBJ1-2; tentatively, D is TRBD1 (5 bases). Trimming took off 4 bases at V and 4 bases at J, with 13 bases between the two ends. Germline V gene sequence: CDR1 SNHLY, CDR2 FYNNEI. The CDR3 loop spans 14 amino acids.

This chain uses TRBV7-4 with TRBJ2-1; TRBD2 aligns across 11 bases. The V segment lost 5 bases and the J segment 8 bases; nucleotides outside the gene matches: 14. The CDR3 consists of 17 residues. Germline V gene data show CDR1 as SGHVT and CDR2 as SQSDAQ. CDR3 loop: CASSPRKASGRTHEQFF. The CDR3 DNA reads TGTGCCAGCAGCCCCCGCAAGGCTAGCGGGAGGACCCATGAGCAGTTCTTC.

The rearrangement links TRBV6-1 to TRBJ1-2, with a weak D call TRBD1 (5 bases). CDR3 length equals 14 residues. V was cut by 2 bases and J by 2 bases, with 9 bases left in between. From germline, CDR1 is MNHNS and CDR2 SASEGT. This chain's CDR3 is CASSERGENYGYTF. In DNA form, the CDR3 reads TGTGCCAGCAGTGAACGGGGGGAGAACTATGGCTACACCTTC.

This chain links TRBV28 with TRBJ2-7, with TRBD1 matching over 8 bases. The germline gives CDR1 MDHEN, CDR2 SYDVKM. V shed 4 bases, J shed 1 base, and the junction held 3 bases outside the gene matches. The CDR3 is made up of 14 amino acids. CDR3 residues: CASSSGGASYEQYF. In nucleotides, the CDR3 is TGTGCCAGCAGTTCAGGGGGCGCTTCCTACGAGCAGTACTTC.

The chain is built from TRBV4-2 and TRBJ2-7; TRBD1 aligns across 9 bases. Germline trimming cut 0 bases from V and 4 bases from J; bases unmatched to any gene: 4. Per germline, CDR1 LGHNA and CDR2 YNFKEQ. This CDR3 comprises 15 residues. The CDR3, as DNA: TGTGCCAGCAGCCAAGAAGGGACAGGGCCATACGAGCAGTACTTC. It yields the protein CASSQEGTGPYEQYF.

The V gene is TRBV15, the J gene TRBJ1-2; a weak D match, TRBD1 (5 bases). The V and J ends lost 0 bases and 5 bases respectively, with 10 bases between them. CDR1 is LNHNV and CDR2 is YYDKDF in the germline V gene (reference sequence). The CDR3 length is 14 residues. This chain's CDR3 is CATSRDGAEYGYTF. Here the CDR3 DNA reads TGTGCCACCAGCAGAGATGGGGCCGAATATGGCTACACCTTC.

Note on this clone: The same CDR3 is also encoded by other DNA sequences in this sample. CDR3 DNA: TGTGCCAGCAGCGTCGGACTAGCGGGAGATAATGAGCAGTTCTTC. Encoded protein: CASSVGLAGDNEQFF. The chain links TRBV9 to TRBJ2-1; 13 bases are shared with TRBD2. J lost 7 bases, V lost 2 bases, and 3 bases had no gene match. Germline V CDR1 and CDR2: SGDLS, YYNGEE. The CDR3 covers 15 residues.

The V and J genes are TRBV5-1 and TRBJ1-1; D call uncertain. Germline-derived CDR1 and CDR2 are SGHRS and YFSETQ. Trimming removed 1 base at V and 1 base at J, with 8 bases between. This CDR3 contains 14 residues. The CDR3 sequence: CASSLYPPNTEAFF. For the CDR3, the DNA is TGCGCCAGCAGCTTGTATCCTCCGAACACTGAAGCTTTCTTT.

This clone was seen a single time. This chain links TRBV29-1 with TRBJ2-1, with 8 bases that match TRBD2. Per the germline V gene, CDR1 is SQVTM and CDR2 is ANQGSEA. Trimming took 2 bases from V and 6 from J; bases not matched to a gene: 3. The CDR3 sequence is 13 residues long. CDR3 residues: CSVERGGLNEQFF. Written as DNA, the CDR3 is TGCAGCGTTGAACGCGGGGGGCTCAATGAGCAGTTCTTC.

The chain uses TRBV7-9 and TRBJ2-7; D is possibly TRBD1 (6 bases). Trimming removed 1 base at V and 6 bases at J, with 7 bases between. The CDR3 sequence is 12 residues long. Germline CDR1 reads SEHNR; CDR2 reads FQNEAQ (reference sequence). CDR3 in DNA: TGTGCCAGCAGCTTAGAGGGGGTCGAGCAGTACTTC. As protein: CASSLEGVEQYF.

J is TRBJ2-1 and V is TRBV5-4, with 9 positions matching TRBD2. The ends lost 3 bases at V and 8 bases at J; junction bases unmatched: 18. CDR1 and CDR2 from the germline V gene are SGHNT and YYREEE (reference sequence). The CDR3 sequence is 18 residues long. CDR3 sequence: CASSSGGSGRGLGDEQFF. The CDR3, as DNA: TGTGCCAGCAGCTCCGGGGGTAGCGGGAGAGGGCTGGGAGATGAGCAGTTCTTC.

The chain couples TRBV6-6 to TRBJ1-1, with TRBD1 matching over 7 bases. J was trimmed by 5 bases and V by 7 bases; bases with no gene match: 13. The CDR3 runs to 15 residues. The germline V gene encodes CDR1 MNHNY and CDR2 SVGAGI (reference sequence). CDR3 DNA sequence: TGTGCCAGCACCATAGGAAAGACAGGGCATACTGAAGCTTTCTTT. Its protein is CASTIGKTGHTEAFF.

The gene calls are TRBV7-7 and TRBJ2-2; D perhaps matches TRBD1 (6 bases). Germline loops: CDR1 SSHAT, CDR2 FNYEAQ (reference sequence). Trimming shortened V by 5 bases and J by 5 bases, and 15 bases separated the two germline ends. The CDR3 is 15 residues long. The CDR3 bases are TGTGCCAGCAGCCCAATGGTTAGGGGGACCGGGGAGCTGTTTTTT. Translating gives CASSPMVRGTGELFF.

This clone was seen just once. The V and J genes are TRBV29-1 and TRBJ2-2, with D maybe TRBD1 (6 bases). The CDR3 is made up of 14 amino acids. With 3 bases removed from V and 0 bases from J, the gap between germline ends came to 8 bases. The germline gives CDR1 SQVTM, CDR2 ANQGSEA. The CDR3 loop reads CSVDSGANTGELFF. The CDR3 region has the DNA TGCAGCGTTGATTCAGGGGCGAACACCGGGGAGCTGTTTTTT.

Details on this clone: The junction departs from the called germline gene at one end, perhaps through a read error. The J gene is TRBJ1-1, the V gene TRBV15, with D perhaps TRBD1 (6 bases). The germline V gene has CDR1 LNHNV and CDR2 YYDKDF (reference sequence). This CDR3 spans 11 amino acids. In DNA, the CDR3 is TGTGCCACCCGAGGGGGACCTGAGGCTTTCTTT. Translating it yields CATRGGPEAFF. The full variable domain, its missing parts supplied by reference TRBV15 and TRBJ1-1, is DAMVIQNPRYQVTQFGKPVTLSCSQTLNHNVMYWYQQKSSQAPKLLFHYYDKDFNNEADTPDNFQSRRPNTSFCFLDIRSPGLGDTAMYLCATRGGPEAFFGQGTRLTVV.

The rearrangement joins TRBV30 to TRBJ1-3; D is unresolved. CDR3 length: 14 residues. Germline V CDR1 and CDR2: GTSNPN, SVGIG (reference sequence). Trimming stripped 5 bases from V and 0 bases from J, with 11 bases between. This CDR3 is CAWVGLDSGNTIYF. The CDR3 DNA reads TGTGCCTGGGTTGGGCTCGACTCTGGAAACACCATATATTTT. The full variable domain, rest sourced from reference TRBV30 and TRBJ1-3, is SQTIHQWPATLVQPVGSPLSLECTVEGTSNPNLYWYRQAAGRGLQLLFYSVGIGQISSEVPQNLSASRPQDRQFILSSKKLLLSDSGFYLCAWVGLDSGNTIYFGEGSWLTVV.

The CDR3 is CASGLRPGTSGSYEQYF. CDR3 in DNA: TGTGCCAGCGGACTTAGACCTGGGACTAGCGGGAGTTACGAGCAGTACTTC. This rearrangement joins TRBV27 to TRBJ2-7, with 14 bases fitting TRBD2. The CDR3 runs 17 residues. Germline CDR1 and CDR2: MNHEY and SMNVEV (reference sequence). Trimming cost V 8 bases and J 4 bases; bases outside gene matches: 13.

This chain joins TRBV7-2 and TRBJ2-7, with D possibly matching TRBD2 (6 bases). V lost 1 base to trimming and J lost 3 bases, with 16 bases between them. The CDR3 is 16 amino acids. CDR1 and CDR2 (germline): SGHTA, FQGNSA. CDR3 DNA sequence: TGTGCCAGCAGCTTAGGGCGGGGCGTGGGGCGCTACGAGCAGTACTTC. Amino acid sequence: CASSLGRGVGRYEQYF.

The J gene is TRBJ2-1, the V gene TRBV28; 10 nucleotides line up with TRBD1. The V gene's germline CDR1 is MDHEN and CDR2 SYDVKM. The CDR3 has 15 residues. J gave up 3 bases and V 4 bases, and 3 bases lay outside the gene matches. The DNA for the CDR3 is TGTGCCAGCAGTTCCGGACAGGGGGACTACAATGAGCAGTTCTTC. This encodes CASSSGQGDYNEQFF.

This chain links TRBV30 with TRBJ2-1; 7 bases are a match to TRBD2. J gave up 6 bases and V 2 bases, and 10 bases lay outside the gene matches. This CDR3 is built from 15 residues. From germline, CDR1 is GTSNPN and CDR2 SVGIG (reference sequence). Written as DNA, the CDR3 is TGTGCCTGGAGTCCCGGACTAGGGAGAGTCAATGAGCAGTTCTTC. This codes for CAWSPGLGRVNEQFF. Variable domain in full (rest from reference TRBV30 and TRBJ2-1): SQTIHQWPATLVQPVGSPLSLECTVEGTSNPNLYWYRQAAGRGLQLLFYSVGIGQISSEVPQNLSASRPQDRQFILSSKKLLLSDSGFYLCAWSPGLGRVNEQFFGPGTRLTVL.

This chain joins TRBV19 and TRBJ1-2; D might be TRBD1 (5 bases). V was pared by 1 base and J by 8 bases, with 17 bases between. Germline V gene data show CDR1 as LNHDA and CDR2 as SQIVND (reference sequence). This CDR3 contains 15 residues. This chain's CDR3 is CASSIVGGTERGYTF. The DNA of the CDR3 is TGTGCCAGTAGTATAGTTGGCGGGACCGAGCGGGGCTACACCTTC. Based on the CDR3 plus reference TRBV19 and TRBJ1-2, the full variable domain is DGGITQSPKYLFRKEGQNVTLSCEQNLNHDAMYWYRQDPGQGLRLIYYSQIVNDFQKGDIAEGYSVSREKKESFPLTVTSAQKNPTAFYLCASSIVGGTERGYTFGSGTRLTVV.

This clone was seen just once. The gene calls are TRBV4-1 and TRBJ1-1; no clear D gene. Germline V gene data show CDR1 as MGHRA and CDR2 as YSYEKL. The CDR3 is made up of 14 amino acids. V lost 6 bases and J lost 2, with 13 bases in between. Here the CDR3 DNA reads TGCGCCAGCAGGCCGACGGGATCCAACACTGAAGCTTTCTTT. It codes for CASRPTGSNTEAFF.

This clone occurred a few times. This sequence joins TRBV29-1 and TRBJ1-2, with D uncertain. CDR3 length: 12 residues. V was pared by 6 bases and J by 3 bases, with 11 bases between. Germline CDR1 SQVTM, CDR2 ANQGSEA. CDR3 residues: CSVGGFDYGYTF. CDR3 bases: TGCAGCGTAGGAGGGTTCGACTATGGCTACACCTTC.

This clone was seen once. The germline gene is not matched at one end of the junction; a read error may be the cause. J is TRBJ1-2 and V is TRBV5-1, with D possibly TRBD1 on 6 matching bases. The CDR3 is made up of 13 amino acids. Germline-derived CDR1 and CDR2 are SGHRS and YFSETQ. Here the CDR3 DNA reads TGCGCCAGCAGCTTGGTTGGAACAGGGCAGTCTCACTTC. Translation: CASSLVGTGQSHF.

Only one count was recorded for this clone. The V call is TRBV5-6, the J call TRBJ2-3, with D hard to call. V lost 2 bases, J lost 5 bases, and 6 bases lay in between. The CDR3 is 12 residues long. Germline values: CDR1 SGHDT, CDR2 YYEEEE. In DNA form, the CDR3 reads TGTGCCAGCAGCTTTAACAGAGATACGCAGTATTTT. It specifies CASSFNRDTQYF.

This clone has only one observation. This chain uses TRBV28 with TRBJ2-5; 11 bases are a match to TRBD1. Trimming removed 3 bases from V and 4 bases from J; junction bases left unmatched: 7. The V gene's germline CDR1 is MDHEN and CDR2 SYDVKM. This CDR3 has 16 residues. The CDR3 protein is CASSLSGTGGRETQYF. The DNA of the CDR3 is TGTGCCAGCAGTTTGTCCGGGACAGGGGGAAGAGAGACCCAGTACTTC.

This rearrangement joins TRBV7-2 to TRBJ2-5, with a possible D match to TRBD2 (6 bases). With 1 base removed from V and 2 bases from J, the gap between germline ends came to 8 bases. Germline V lookup: CDR1 SGHTA, CDR2 FQGNSA. The CDR3 covers 14 residues. The CDR3 bases are TGTGCCAGCAGCTTAGGGGGACTTCAAGAGACCCAGTACTTC. Its translation is CASSLGGLQETQYF.

The J gene is TRBJ1-1, the V gene TRBV27; 9 bases are a match to TRBD1. CDR3 length equals 13 residues. The germline CDR1 and CDR2 sequences are MNHEY and SMNVEV (reference sequence). V shed 6 bases and J 4 bases; nucleotides not matched to a gene: 3. CDR3 coding DNA: TGTGCCAGCAGACCGACAGGGGGCACTGAAGCTTTCTTT. It is translated as CASRPTGGTEAFF.

The DNA for the CDR3 is TGTGCCAGCAGTGAAAGAGGGACTAGCGAGTACACAGATACGCAGTATTTT. It codes for CASSERGTSEYTDTQYF. The chain couples TRBV6-1 to TRBJ2-3; 10 bases fit TRBD2. V lost 2 bases, J lost 2 bases, and 7 bases stayed unmatched. The CDR3 loop spans 17 amino acids. The germline V gene encodes CDR1 MNHNS and CDR2 SASEGT.